Presented here are 14 T cell receptor beta chains from one specimen sequenced in a study of blood T cell repertoires in COVID-19. Using immunoSEQ multiplex PCR, the repertoire was profiled, and TCRdb retains in-frame clones only, with some absent. The table includes some 270,000 clones, 75% to 90% detected once. Sequenced sample: peripheral blood. These receptor sequences come from a young man with acute or convalescent COVID-19.

V usage is TRBV28 and J usage is TRBJ1-2; possibly TRBD1 for D (5 bases). From germline, CDR1 is MDHEN and CDR2 SYDVKM. The CDR3 contains 14 residues. Trimming removed 8 bases at V and 2 bases at J, with 15 bases between. CDR3 sequence reads: CASERRGVNYGYTF. As DNA, the CDR3 is TGTGCCAGCGAACGGCGGGGGGTAAACTATGGCTACACCTTC.

In regard to this clone: This specimen includes other DNA sequences encoding the same CDR3. The rearrangement links TRBV9 to TRBJ1-3; no clear D. V was shortened by 4 bases and J by 4 bases, with 15 bases between the two germline ends. CDR3 length equals 15 residues. CDR1 is SGDLS, CDR2 YYNGEE, per germline. The CDR3 sequence is CASSPSALSGNTIYF. In DNA form, the CDR3 reads TGTGCCAGCAGCCCTTCTGCGTTATCGGGAAACACCATATATTTT.

The rearrangement uses TRBV7-2 and TRBJ2-7; weak D call: TRBD2 (6 bases). Germline CDR1 is SGHTA and CDR2 is FQGNSA. The CDR3 length is 15 residues. V was shortened by 4 bases and J by 2 bases, with 15 bases between the two germline ends. CDR3: CASSSTTSSAYEQYF. Written as DNA, the CDR3 is TGTGCCAGCAGCTCGACCACTAGCTCAGCCTACGAGCAGTACTTC.

The V gene is TRBV6-5, the J gene TRBJ1-1; 7 bases align to TRBD1. V trimming: 6 bases; J trimming: 8 bases; junction bases outside the gene matches: 3. CDR1 is MNHEY and CDR2 is SVGAGI in the germline V gene. The CDR3 covers 11 residues. CDR3 amino acids: CASRKTGEAFF. The CDR3 DNA reads as TGTGCCAGCAGGAAGACAGGGGAAGCTTTCTTT.

V and J are TRBV11-2 and TRBJ2-2; TRBD1 matches 9 bases. This CDR3 is 15 amino acids long. The V gene's germline CDR1 is SGHAT and CDR2 FQNNGV. J lost 6 bases, V lost 5 bases, and 7 bases had no gene match. The CDR3 protein is CASSKLQGASGELFF. The CDR3 DNA is TGTGCCAGCAGCAAATTACAGGGGGCCTCCGGGGAGCTGTTTTTT.

The V and J genes are TRBV19 and TRBJ2-2, with D perhaps TRBD1 (6 bases). V dropped 7 bases and J dropped 4 bases, with 10 bases sitting between them. Germline V lookup: CDR1 LNHDA, CDR2 SQIVND (reference sequence). The length of the CDR3 is 13 residues. The CDR3 region has the DNA TGTGCCAGTACCTCCAGGGGCACCGGGGAGCTGTTTTTT. It translates to CASTSRGTGELFF. The variable domain in full, completed from reference TRBV19 and TRBJ2-2, reads DGGITQSPKYLFRKEGQNVTLSCEQNLNHDAMYWYRQDPGQGLRLIYYSQIVNDFQKGDIAEGYSVSREKKESFPLTVTSAQKNPTAFYLCASTSRGTGELFFGEGSRLTVL.

The chain has TRBV12-5 and TRBJ2-1; no clear D gene. Deletions cut 2 bases from V and 8 bases from J, with 4 bases between. Germline CDR1 and CDR2: LGHNT and FRNRAP. This CDR3 region has 11 residues. CDR3 loop: CASGLRDEQFF. For the CDR3, the DNA is TGTGCTAGTGGTTTGCGGGATGAGCAGTTCTTC.

This chain uses TRBV6-1 with TRBJ2-7; 8 bases align to TRBD2. The CDR3 is 12 residues long. V lost 2 bases, J lost 6 bases, and 0 bases stayed unmatched. The V gene's germline CDR1 is MNHNS and CDR2 SASEGT. The CDR3 region is CASSERGGEQYF. The CDR3 nucleotides read TGTGCCAGCAGTGAACGGGGGGGCGAGCAGTACTTC.

The chain has TRBV9 and TRBJ1-5; 10 positions match TRBD1. The length of the CDR3 is 15 residues. V was pared by 3 bases and J by 2 bases, with 2 bases of the junction left unmatched. In germline, CDR1 is SGDLS, CDR2 YYNGEE. The CDR3 bases are TGTGCCAGCAGCGAGGGGACAGGGGGCAATCAGCCCCAGCATTTT. Encoded protein: CASSEGTGGNQPQHF.

V gene TRBV11-2 combines with J gene TRBJ2-7; D is unresolved. Per germline, CDR1 SGHAT and CDR2 FQNNGV. The CDR3 has 12 residues. Trimming stripped 5 bases from V and 6 bases from J, with 11 bases between. As DNA, the CDR3 is TGTGCCAGCAGCCAGAACATGCTCGAGCAGTACTTC. Protein: CASSQNMLEQYF.

The chain links TRBV5-1 to TRBJ1-2, with D perhaps matching TRBD1 (5 bases). This CDR3 region has 15 residues. The germline V gene has CDR1 SGHRS and CDR2 YFSETQ. The germline V and J ends were trimmed by 6 bases and 6 bases, with 21 bases remaining between them. This CDR3 reads CASKPNHGTYDGYTF. The CDR3 region has the DNA TGCGCCAGCAAACCGAATCACGGGACTTACGATGGCTACACCTTC.

The V gene is TRBV7-8, the J gene TRBJ1-4; possible D gene TRBD1, 5 bases. This CDR3 spans 16 amino acids. Trimming shortened V by 5 bases and J by 8 bases, and 21 bases separated the two germline ends. Germline CDR1 reads SGHVS; CDR2 reads FQNEAQ. The DNA of the CDR3 is TGTGCCAGCAGCCCGCAGAACCTGGGGGGTCGAGAAAAACTGTTTTTT. Amino acids: CASSPQNLGGREKLFF.

This rearrangement joins TRBV28 to TRBJ2-1; 9 nucleotides match TRBD1. The CDR3 extends over 15 amino acids. CDR1 MDHEN and CDR2 SYDVKM come from the germline V gene. The V gene end was trimmed by 7 bases and the J gene end by 4 bases; junction bases not matched to a gene: 8. The CDR3 protein is CASNKPGQGYNEQFF. CDR3 in DNA: TGTGCCAGCAACAAACCGGGACAGGGATACAATGAGCAGTTCTTC.

The chain links TRBV19 to TRBJ2-3; D is ambiguous. The V and J ends lost 4 bases and 1 base respectively, with 6 bases between them. The germline CDR1 and CDR2 sequences are LNHDA and SQIVND (reference sequence). The CDR3 sequence is 13 residues long. CDR3 sequence: CASSNRRTDTQYF. In DNA, the CDR3 is TGTGCCAGTAGTAATCGTCGCACAGATACGCAGTATTTT.